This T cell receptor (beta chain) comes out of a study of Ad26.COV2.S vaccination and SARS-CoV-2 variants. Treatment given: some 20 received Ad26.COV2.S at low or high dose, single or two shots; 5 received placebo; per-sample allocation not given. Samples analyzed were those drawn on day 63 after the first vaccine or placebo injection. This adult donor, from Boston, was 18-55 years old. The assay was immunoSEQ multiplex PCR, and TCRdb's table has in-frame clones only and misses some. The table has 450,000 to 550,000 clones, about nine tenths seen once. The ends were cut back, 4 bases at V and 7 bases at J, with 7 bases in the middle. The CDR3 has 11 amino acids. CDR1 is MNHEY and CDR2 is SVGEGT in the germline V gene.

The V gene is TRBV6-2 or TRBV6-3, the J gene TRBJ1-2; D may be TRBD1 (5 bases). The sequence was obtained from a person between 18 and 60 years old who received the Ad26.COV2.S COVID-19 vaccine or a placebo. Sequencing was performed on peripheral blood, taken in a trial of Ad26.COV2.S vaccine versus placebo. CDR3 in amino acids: CASSSGFGYTF. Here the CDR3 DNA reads TGTGCCAGCAGTTCAGGGTTTGGCTACACCTTC.